Listed below are T cell receptor beta chains from one sample, sequenced in a study of siplizumab effects on memory and regulatory T cells. Here immunoSEQ multiplex PCR was the method, and the copy in TCRdb shows in-frame clones only, minus some. The sample has roughly 100,000 clones, 92% seen once. The sequencing sample was made of CD4+ T cells sorted from blood. These TCRs come from a human donor in good health. The CDR3 runs from the conserved cysteine through the conserved F or W. The D gene is left open where the match is weak. Clone size is shown for a subset of rows, as once, few, many or a class of expanded clone.

size	D	V	J	CDR3	DNA
-	-	TRBV6-5	TRBJ2-3	CASRSRPTDTQYF	TGTGCCAGCAGGTCTAGACCGACAGATACGCAGTATTTT
-	-	TRBV4-2	TRBJ1-2	CASSQDLGRGDGYTF	TGTGCCAGCAGCCAGGACCTGGGCAGGGGCGATGGCTACACCTTC
-	-	TRBV4-1	TRBJ2-7	CASSQVEHTYEQYF	TGCGCCAGCAGCCAAGTGGAACATACCTACGAGCAGTACTTC
-	TRBD2	TRBV19	TRBJ2-2	CASSMGTSGPTGELFF	TGTGCCAGTAGTATGGGGACTAGCGGACCAACCGGGGAGCTGTTTTTT
-	TRBD2	TRBV28	TRBJ2-7	CASSPRGGPRYEQYF	TGTGCCAGCAGTCCTCGGGGAGGGCCAAGGTACGAGCAGTACTTC
-	-	TRBV6-5	TRBJ2-7	CASSPVGLPYEQYF	TGTGCCAGCAGTCCTGTAGGGCTTCCCTACGAGCAGTACTTC
-	-	TRBV19	TRBJ1-5	CASSPLGGARYSNQPQHF	TGTGCCAGTAGCCCCTTGGGGGGCGCACGTTATAGCAATCAGCCCCAGCATTTT
-	TRBD1	TRBV10-2	TRBJ2-1	CASTGTGGFGNEQFF	TGCGCCAGCACCGGGACAGGGGGATTCGGCAATGAGCAGTTCTTC
-	-	TRBV19	TRBJ2-6	CASSGGTYFSGANVLTF	TGTGCCAGTAGTGGGGGGACCTACTTCTCTGGGGCCAACGTCCTGACTTTC
-	TRBD2	TRBV5-1	TRBJ2-1	CASSTQTSGSYEQFF	TGCGCCAGCAGCACACAGACTAGCGGGAGTTATGAGCAGTTCTTC
few	TRBD2	TRBV5-1	TRBJ2-3	CASSHGRGSSTDTQYF	TGCGCCAGCAGCCACGGGCGGGGGTCTAGCACAGATACGCAGTATTTT
-	-	TRBV28	TRBJ2-5	CASSSHRLVRRETQYF	TGTGCCAGCAGCTCCCATCGATTGGTGCGCAGAGAGACCCAGTACTTC
-	-	TRBV27	TRBJ2-5	CASSFEGTWETQYF	TGTGCCAGCAGTTTTGAGGGTACCTGGGAGACCCAGTACTTC
-	-	TRBV19	TRBJ2-2	CASSKSGVTGELFF	TGTGCCAGTAGTAAGTCCGGGGTCACCGGGGAGCTGTTTTTT
-	-	TRBV5-4	TRBJ2-7	CASSSRDGASYEQYF	TGTGCCAGCAGCTCTAGGGACGGGGCGTCCTACGAGCAGTACTTC
-	TRBD1	TRBV15	TRBJ2-7	CATSPRQGPYEQYF	TGTGCCACCAGCCCACGACAGGGCCCCTACGAGCAGTACTTC
-	TRBD1	TRBV5-1	TRBJ2-1	CASSGLTGGSGEQFF	TGCGCCAGCAGTGGGTTGACAGGGGGCTCAGGTGAGCAGTTCTTC
-	-	TRBV9	TRBJ1-1	CASSVAGRKNTEAFF	TGTGCCAGCAGCGTAGCGGGACGGAAGAACACTGAAGCTTTCTTT
-	-	TRBV19	TRBJ1-4	CASSLRTGPNEKLFF	TGTGCCAGTAGTCTGCGGACGGGCCCTAATGAAAAACTGTTTTTT
once	TRBD1	TRBV19	TRBJ1-4	CASSKRDRVNEKLFF	TGTGCCAGTAGTAAAAGGGACAGGGTTAATGAAAAACTGTTTTTT
-	-	TRBV30	TRBJ2-7	CAWSGGIYEQYF	TGTGCCTGGAGTGGGGGGATCTACGAGCAGTACTTC
-	-	TRBV5-8	TRBJ1-5	CASSSGYTPYQPQHF	TGTGCCAGCAGCTCTGGGTATACACCTTATCAGCCCCAGCATTTT
-	-	TRBV11-2	TRBJ2-3	CASSPLGPGIGDTDTQYF	TGTGCCAGCAGCCCTTTGGGTCCCGGGATTGGGGACACAGATACGCAGTATTTT
-	-	TRBV9	TRBJ2-1	CASSVSRSPSYNEQFF	TGTGCCAGCAGCGTTAGCCGAAGTCCCTCCTACAATGAGCAGTTCTTC
-	-	TRBV11-2	TRBJ2-7	CASSSTAEAREQYF	TGTGCCAGCAGCTCCACGGCCGAGGCCCGGGAGCAGTACTTC
-	TRBD1	TRBV28	TRBJ1-4	CASSRDRFEKLFF	TGTGCCAGCAGCCGGGACAGGTTTGAAAAACTGTTTTTT
-	-	TRBV29-1	TRBJ2-3	CSGDLGTDTQYF	TGCAGCGGGGATCTAGGCACAGATACGCAGTATTTT
-	-	TRBV27	TRBJ2-7	CASRFFAGERIYEQYF	TGTGCCAGCAGGTTTTTCGCAGGGGAACGTATCTACGAGCAGTACTTC
-	-	TRBV30	TRBJ2-1	CAWATLGVGGFYNEQFF	TGTGCCTGGGCTACCCTTGGTGTTGGCGGATTCTACAATGAGCAGTTCTTC
once	-	TRBV29-1	TRBJ2-5	CSGRERETQYF	TGCAGCGGGCGGGAAAGGGAGACCCAGTACTTC
once	-	TRBV6-1	TRBJ1-5	CASKSSNQPQHF	TGTGCCAGCAAATCGTCCAATCAGCCCCAGCATTTT
-	TRBD2	TRBV5-4	TRBJ2-3	CASSLFLAGGLISGTDTQYF	TGTGCCAGCAGCTTGTTCTTGGCGGGAGGACTCATATCAGGCACAGATACGCAGTATTTT
-	-	TRBV14	TRBJ1-1	CASSQDAWGWGHSEAFF	TGTGCCAGCAGCCAAGATGCGTGGGGGTGGGGGCACAGTGAAGCTTTCTTT
once	-	TRBV10-3	TRBJ2-7	CAISESVGEQYF	TGTGCCATCAGTGAGTCGGTCGGCGAGCAGTACTTC
once	-	TRBV5-1	TRBJ2-1	CASSPGVGPNNEQFF	TGCGCCAGCAGTCCCGGGGTCGGGCCCAACAATGAGCAGTTCTTC
-	-	TRBV5-1	TRBJ2-6	CASSLAGANVLTF	TGCGCCAGCAGCTTGGCTGGGGCCAACGTCCTGACTTTC
-	-	TRBV28	TRBJ2-7	CASLTPEEQYF	TGTGCCAGCCTAACACCTGAGGAGCAGTACTTC
-	TRBD1	TRBV5-6	TRBJ2-7	CASSFRGTGAYEQYF	TGTGCCAGCAGCTTTCGGGGGACAGGGGCGTACGAGCAGTACTTC
-	-	TRBV4-2	TRBJ2-7	CASSQDRVRETILYEQYF	TGTGCCAGCAGCCAAGATCGGGTACGGGAAACCATCCTCTACGAGCAGTACTTC
-	TRBD1	TRBV7-9	TRBJ1-1	CASSVTGTGVYGTEAFF	TGTGCCAGCAGCGTGACCGGGACAGGGGTGTACGGCACTGAAGCTTTCTTT
-	-	TRBV5-1	TRBJ2-1	CASSQGDVSYNEQFF	TGCGCCAGCAGCCAAGGGGACGTCTCCTACAATGAGCAGTTCTTC
-	-	TRBV5-1	TRBJ2-3	CASSTDQPGTDTQYF	TGCGCCAGCAGCACCGACCAGCCCGGGACAGATACGCAGTATTTT
-	TRBD1	TRBV6-1	TRBJ1-1	CASSVGQVNTEAFF	TGTGCCAGCAGTGTCGGACAGGTGAACACTGAAGCTTTCTTT
-	-	TRBV12-1	TRBJ2-7	CASSFNRRYWRLAYEQYF	TGTGCCAGCAGCTTTAACCGTCGCTATTGGCGGCTTGCCTACGAGCAGTACTTC
-	TRBD1	TRBV7-9	TRBJ2-1	CASRTTGQNNEQFF	TGTGCCAGCAGAACTACGGGACAGAACAATGAGCAGTTCTTC
-	TRBD1	TRBV11-2	TRBJ2-1	CASSTRPSGQTYNEQFF	TGTGCCAGCAGCACGCGCCCCTCGGGACAGACCTACAATGAGCAGTTCTTC
few	TRBD1	TRBV18	TRBJ2-2	CASSSSRDRAITGELFF	TGTGCCAGCTCTTCTTCTCGGGACAGGGCAATTACCGGGGAGCTGTTTTTT
-	-	TRBV9	TRBJ2-3	CASSVMPPIGEEHTDTQYF	TGTGCCAGCAGCGTAATGCCCCCTATAGGGGAGGAGCACACAGATACGCAGTATTTT
few	TRBD1	TRBV11-2	TRBJ2-3	CASSHYRGRGDTQYF	TGTGCCAGCAGCCACTACAGGGGGCGCGGGGATACGCAGTATTTT
-	-	TRBV7-3	TRBJ2-1	CASSLIAVGSYNEQFF	TGTGCCAGCAGCTTAATTGCGGTGGGCTCCTACAATGAGCAGTTCTTC
-	TRBD2	TRBV7-9	TRBJ2-3	CASSSGLASDTQYF	TGTGCCAGCAGTTCGGGACTAGCATCAGATACGCAGTATTTT
-	-	TRBV28	TRBJ1-4	CASISHRVGEKLFF	TGTGCCAGCATCTCCCACAGGGTGGGCGAAAAACTGTTTTTT
-	TRBD2	TRBV14	TRBJ2-7	CASSTRGGKPYF	TGTGCCAGCAGCACACGGGGGGGAAAACCGTACTTC